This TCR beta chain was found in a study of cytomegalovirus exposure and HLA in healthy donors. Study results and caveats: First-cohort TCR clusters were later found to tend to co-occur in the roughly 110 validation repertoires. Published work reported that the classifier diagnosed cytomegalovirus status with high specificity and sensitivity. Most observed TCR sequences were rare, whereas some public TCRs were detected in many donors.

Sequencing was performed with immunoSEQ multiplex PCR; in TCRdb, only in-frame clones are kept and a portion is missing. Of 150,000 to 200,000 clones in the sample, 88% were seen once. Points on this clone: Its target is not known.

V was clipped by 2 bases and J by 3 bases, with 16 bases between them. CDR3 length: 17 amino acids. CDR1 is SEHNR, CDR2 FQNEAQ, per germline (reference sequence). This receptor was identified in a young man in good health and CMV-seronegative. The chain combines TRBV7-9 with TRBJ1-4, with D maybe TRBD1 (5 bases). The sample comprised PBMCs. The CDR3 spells CASSLSGPVGSNEKLFF. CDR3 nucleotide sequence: TGTGCCAGCAGCTTATCAGGGCCTGTAGGTTCTAATGAAAAACTGTTTTTT.